This T cell receptor (beta chain) was identified in a study of shared clonotypes between healthy human individuals. Evenly divided among several immunoSEQ plates was the genomic DNA of each subset. Clones were read by immunoSEQ multiplex PCR, and TCRdb kept only the in-frame ones, dropping some. Among about 2.3 million clones listed, 80% to 95% were seen once. Trimming cost V 5 bases and J 3 bases; bases outside gene matches: 4. CDR3 length: 14 residues. Germline CDR1 is SGHTA and CDR2 is FQGNSA. This sequence joins TRBV7-2 and TRBJ2-7, with TRBD2 identical over 10 bases. Specimen: naive CD4+ T cells from PBMCs. Subset defined: CD45RA+ positively selected. The receptor's source is a man aged 18-30 years in good health. Some clones in this sample may be carry-over from other donors' samples. The CDR3 region is CASSPASGSYEQYF. The CDR3, as DNA: TGTGCCAGCAGCCCCGCTAGCGGGAGCTACGAGCAGTACTTC.